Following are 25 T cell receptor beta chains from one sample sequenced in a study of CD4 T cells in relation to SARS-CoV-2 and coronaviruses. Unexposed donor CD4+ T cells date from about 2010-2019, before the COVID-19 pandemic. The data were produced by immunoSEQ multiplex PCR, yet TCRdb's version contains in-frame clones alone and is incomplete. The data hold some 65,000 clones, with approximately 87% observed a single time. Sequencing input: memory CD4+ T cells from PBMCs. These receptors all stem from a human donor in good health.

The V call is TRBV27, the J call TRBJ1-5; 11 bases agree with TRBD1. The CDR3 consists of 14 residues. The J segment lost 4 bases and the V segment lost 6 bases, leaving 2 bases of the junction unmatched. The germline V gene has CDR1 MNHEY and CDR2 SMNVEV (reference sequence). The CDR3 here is CASRGTGGNQPQHF. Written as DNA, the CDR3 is TGTGCCAGCAGAGGGACAGGGGGAAATCAGCCCCAGCATTTT.

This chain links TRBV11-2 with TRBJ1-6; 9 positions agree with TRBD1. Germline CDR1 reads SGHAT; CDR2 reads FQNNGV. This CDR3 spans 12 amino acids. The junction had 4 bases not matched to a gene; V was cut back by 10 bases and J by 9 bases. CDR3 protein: CATRTGVSPLHF. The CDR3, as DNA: TGTGCCACCAGGACAGGGGTTTCACCCCTCCACTTT. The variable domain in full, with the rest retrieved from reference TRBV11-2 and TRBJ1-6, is EAGVAQSPRYKIIEKRQSVAFWCNPISGHATLYWYQQILGQGPKLLIQFQNNGVVDDSQLPKDRFSAERLKGVDSTLKIQPAKLEDSAVYLCATRTGVSPLHFGNGTRLTVT.

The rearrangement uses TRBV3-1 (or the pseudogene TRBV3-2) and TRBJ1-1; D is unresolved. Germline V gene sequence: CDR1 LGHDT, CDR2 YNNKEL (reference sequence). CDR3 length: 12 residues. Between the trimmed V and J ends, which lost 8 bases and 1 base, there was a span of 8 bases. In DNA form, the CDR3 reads TGTGCCAGCCAGAAGGGGAACACTGAAGCTTTCTTT. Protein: CASQKGNTEAFF.

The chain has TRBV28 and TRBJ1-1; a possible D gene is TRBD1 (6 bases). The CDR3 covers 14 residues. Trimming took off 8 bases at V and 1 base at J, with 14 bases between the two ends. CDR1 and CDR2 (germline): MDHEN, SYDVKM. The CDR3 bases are TGTGCCAGCCGACACCGACAGGCGAACACTGAAGCTTTCTTT. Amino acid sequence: CASRHRQANTEAFF. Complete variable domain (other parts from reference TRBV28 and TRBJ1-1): DVKVTQSSRYLVKRTGEKVFLECVQDMDHENMFWYRQDPGLGLRLIYFSYDVKMKEKGDIPEGYSVSREKKERFSLILESASTNQTSMYLCASRHRQANTEAFFGQGTRLTVV.

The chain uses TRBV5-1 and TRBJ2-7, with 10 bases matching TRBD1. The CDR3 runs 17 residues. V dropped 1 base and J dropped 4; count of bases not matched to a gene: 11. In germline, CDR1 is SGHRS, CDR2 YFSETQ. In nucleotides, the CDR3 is TGCGCCAGCAGCTTGAACCCGACAGGGGGCGTCACGTACGAGCAGTACTTC. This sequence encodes CASSLNPTGGVTYEQYF. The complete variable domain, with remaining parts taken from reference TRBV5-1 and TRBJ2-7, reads KAGVTQTPRYLIKTRGQQVTLSCSPISGHRSVSWYQQTPGQGLQFLFEYFSETQRNKGNFPGRFSGRQFSNSRSEMNVSTLELGDSALYLCASSLNPTGGVTYEQYFGPGTRLTVT.

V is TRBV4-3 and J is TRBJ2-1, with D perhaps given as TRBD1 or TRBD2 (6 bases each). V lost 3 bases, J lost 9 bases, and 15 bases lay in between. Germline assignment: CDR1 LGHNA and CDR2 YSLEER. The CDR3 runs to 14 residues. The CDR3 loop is CASSHSFRGLEQFF. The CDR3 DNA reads TGCGCCAGCAGCCACTCCTTCCGGGGGCTTGAGCAGTTCTTC.

The CDR3 DNA sequence: TGCAGCGCCAGAACCGGGACAGGGTTGTTAGACTATGGCTACACCTTC. Translated, it gives CSARTGTGLLDYGYTF. V gene TRBV29-1 combines with J gene TRBJ1-2, with TRBD1 identical over 9 bases. The CDR3 covers 16 residues. V gave up 7 bases and J gave up 3 bases; unmatched junction bases: 15. The germline V gene encodes CDR1 SQVTM and CDR2 ANQGSEA. The whole variable domain, filled in from reference TRBV29-1 and TRBJ1-2, reads SAVISQKPSRDICQRGTSLTIQCQVDSQVTMMFWYRQQPGQSLTLIATANQGSEATYESGFVIDKFPISRPNLTFSTLTVSNMSPEDSSIYLCSARTGTGLLDYGYTFGSGTRLTVV.

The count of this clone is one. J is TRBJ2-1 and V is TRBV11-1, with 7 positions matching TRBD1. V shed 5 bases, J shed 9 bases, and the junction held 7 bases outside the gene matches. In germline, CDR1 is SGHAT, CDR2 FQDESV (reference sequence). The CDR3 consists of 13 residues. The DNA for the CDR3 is TGTGCCAGCAGCCTTGACAGGGATAGTGAGCAGTTCTTC. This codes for CASSLDRDSEQFF.

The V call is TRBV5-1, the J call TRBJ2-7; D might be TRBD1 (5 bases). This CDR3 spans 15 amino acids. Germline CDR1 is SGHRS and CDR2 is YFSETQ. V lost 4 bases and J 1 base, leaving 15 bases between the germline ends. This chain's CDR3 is CASSTSGSASYEQYF. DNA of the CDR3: TGCGCCAGCAGCACGTCAGGGTCGGCGTCCTACGAGCAGTACTTC.

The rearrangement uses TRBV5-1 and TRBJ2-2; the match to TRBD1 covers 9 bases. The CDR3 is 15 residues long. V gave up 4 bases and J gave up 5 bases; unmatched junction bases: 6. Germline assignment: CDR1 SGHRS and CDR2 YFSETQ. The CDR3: CASSPGTGSTGELFF. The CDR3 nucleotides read TGCGCCAGCAGCCCAGGGACAGGGAGTACCGGGGAGCTGTTTTTT.

The CDR3 DNA is TGTGCCAGCAAATCGGGCGGGGCAGATACGCAGTATTTT. This gives the protein CASKSGGADTQYF. The chain employs TRBV21-1 and TRBJ2-3; the D call in the table, TRBD2, was not verified against the DNA. TRBV21-1 is recorded as a pseudogene. The CDR3 is 13 amino acids.

The DNA of the CDR3 is TGTGCCAGCAGTGAAGCGCTTCTCAGTGGCTACACCTTC. Encoded protein: CASSEALLSGYTF. The V call is TRBV2, the J call TRBJ1-2; D is unresolved. With 0 bases removed from V and 7 bases from J, the gap between germline ends came to 9 bases. Germline V gene data show CDR1 as SNHLY and CDR2 as FYNNEI. The CDR3 covers 13 residues.

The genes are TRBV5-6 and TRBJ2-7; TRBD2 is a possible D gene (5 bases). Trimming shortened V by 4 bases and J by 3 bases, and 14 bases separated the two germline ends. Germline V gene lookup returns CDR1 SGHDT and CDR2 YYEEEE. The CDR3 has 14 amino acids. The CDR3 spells CASSVRGSYYEQYF. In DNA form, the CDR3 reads TGTGCCAGCAGCGTCCGGGGAAGTTACTACGAGCAGTACTTC.

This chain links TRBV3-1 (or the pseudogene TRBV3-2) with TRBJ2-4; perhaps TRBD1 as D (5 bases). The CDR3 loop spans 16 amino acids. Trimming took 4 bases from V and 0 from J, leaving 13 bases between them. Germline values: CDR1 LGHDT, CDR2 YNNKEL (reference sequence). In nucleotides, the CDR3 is TGTGCCAGCAGCCCCCGACAGACTTTAGCCAAAAACATTCAGTACTTC. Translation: CASSPRQTLAKNIQYF.

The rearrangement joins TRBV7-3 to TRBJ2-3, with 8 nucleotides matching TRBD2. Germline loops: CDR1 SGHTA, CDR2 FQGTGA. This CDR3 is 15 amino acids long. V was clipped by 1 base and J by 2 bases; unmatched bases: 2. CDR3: CASSLRLATTDTQYF. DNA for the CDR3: TGTGCCAGCAGCTTAAGACTAGCGACCACAGATACGCAGTATTTT.

As DNA, the CDR3 is TGTGCCAGCAGCCCCAGGAACAGGGGAGAGTACGAGCAGTACTTC. It codes for CASSPRNRGEYEQYF. The V and J genes are TRBV3-1 (or the pseudogene TRBV3-2) and TRBJ2-7, with 7 bases fitting TRBD1. The V gene end was trimmed by 4 bases and the J gene end by 4 bases; junction bases not matched to a gene: 10. The CDR3 spans 15 residues. Germline assignment: CDR1 LGHDT and CDR2 YNNKEL (reference sequence).

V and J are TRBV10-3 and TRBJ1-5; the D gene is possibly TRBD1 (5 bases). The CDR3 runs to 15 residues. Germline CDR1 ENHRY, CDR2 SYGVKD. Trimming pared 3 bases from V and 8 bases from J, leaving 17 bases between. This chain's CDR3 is CAISEFQGDKEPQHF. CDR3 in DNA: TGTGCCATCAGTGAATTTCAGGGTGACAAGGAGCCCCAGCATTTT.

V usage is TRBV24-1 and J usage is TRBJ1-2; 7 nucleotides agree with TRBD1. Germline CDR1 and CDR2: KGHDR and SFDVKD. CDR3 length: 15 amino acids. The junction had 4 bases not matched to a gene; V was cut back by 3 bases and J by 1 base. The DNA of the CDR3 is TGTGCCACCAGTGATCGACAGGGAATTAACTATGGCTACACCTTC. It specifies CATSDRQGINYGYTF.

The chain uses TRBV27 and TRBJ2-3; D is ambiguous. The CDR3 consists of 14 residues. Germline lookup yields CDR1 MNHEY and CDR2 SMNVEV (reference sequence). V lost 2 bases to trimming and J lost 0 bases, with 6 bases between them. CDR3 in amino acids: CASSLVHSTDTQYF. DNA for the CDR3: TGTGCCAGCAGTTTAGTTCACAGCACAGATACGCAGTATTTT.

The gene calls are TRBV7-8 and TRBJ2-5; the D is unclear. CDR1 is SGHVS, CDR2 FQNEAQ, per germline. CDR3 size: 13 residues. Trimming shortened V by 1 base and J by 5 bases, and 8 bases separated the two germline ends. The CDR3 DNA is TGTGCCAGCAGCTTAGGCCCCCGGGAGACCCAGTACTTC. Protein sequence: CASSLGPRETQYF.

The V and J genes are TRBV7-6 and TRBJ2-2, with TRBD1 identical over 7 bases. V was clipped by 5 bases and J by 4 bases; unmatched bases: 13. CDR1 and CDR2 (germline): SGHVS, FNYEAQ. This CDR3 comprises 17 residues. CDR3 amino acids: CASSALRSQGSTGELFF. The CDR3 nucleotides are TGTGCCAGCAGCGCACTGCGCTCACAGGGGAGCACCGGGGAGCTGTTTTTT.

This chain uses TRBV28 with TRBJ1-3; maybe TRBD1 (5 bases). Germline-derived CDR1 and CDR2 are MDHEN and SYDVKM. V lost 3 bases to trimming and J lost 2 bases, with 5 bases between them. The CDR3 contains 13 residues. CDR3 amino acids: CASSLTAGNTIYF. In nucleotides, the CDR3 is TGTGCCAGCAGTTTGACAGCTGGAAACACCATATATTTT.

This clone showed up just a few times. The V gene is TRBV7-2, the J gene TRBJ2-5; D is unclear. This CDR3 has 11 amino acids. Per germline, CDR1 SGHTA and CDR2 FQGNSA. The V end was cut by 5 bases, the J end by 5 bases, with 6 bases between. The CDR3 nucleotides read TGTGCCAGCAGCATCTTTGAGACCCAGTACTTC. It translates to CASSIFETQYF.

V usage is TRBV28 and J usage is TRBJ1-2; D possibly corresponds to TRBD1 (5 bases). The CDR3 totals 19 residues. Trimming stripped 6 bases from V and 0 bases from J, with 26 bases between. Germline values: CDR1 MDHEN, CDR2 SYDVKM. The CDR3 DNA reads TGTGCCAGCAGACAACCGGTGGGGCAATCGACAAACACTAACTATGGCTACACCTTC. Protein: CASRQPVGQSTNTNYGYTF.

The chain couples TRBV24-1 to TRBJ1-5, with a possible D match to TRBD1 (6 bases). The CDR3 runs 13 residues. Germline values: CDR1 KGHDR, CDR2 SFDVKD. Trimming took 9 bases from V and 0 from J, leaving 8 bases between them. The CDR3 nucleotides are TGTGCCACCCAGGGGAATAGCAATCAGCCCCAGCATTTT. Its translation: CATQGNSNQPQHF.